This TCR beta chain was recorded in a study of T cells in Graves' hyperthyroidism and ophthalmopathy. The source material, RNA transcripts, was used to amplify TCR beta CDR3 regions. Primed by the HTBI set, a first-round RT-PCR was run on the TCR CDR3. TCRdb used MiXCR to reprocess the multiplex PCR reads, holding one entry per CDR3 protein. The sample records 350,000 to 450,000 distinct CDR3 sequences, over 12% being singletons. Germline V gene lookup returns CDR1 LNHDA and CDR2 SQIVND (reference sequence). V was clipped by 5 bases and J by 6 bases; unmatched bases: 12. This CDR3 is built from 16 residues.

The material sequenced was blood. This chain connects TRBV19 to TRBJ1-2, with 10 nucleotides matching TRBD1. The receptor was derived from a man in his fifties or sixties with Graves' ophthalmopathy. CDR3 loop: CASSPRQGAFSNGYTF. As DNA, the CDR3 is TGTGCCAGTAGTCCGAGACAGGGGGCCTTTTCCAATGGCTACACCTTC.